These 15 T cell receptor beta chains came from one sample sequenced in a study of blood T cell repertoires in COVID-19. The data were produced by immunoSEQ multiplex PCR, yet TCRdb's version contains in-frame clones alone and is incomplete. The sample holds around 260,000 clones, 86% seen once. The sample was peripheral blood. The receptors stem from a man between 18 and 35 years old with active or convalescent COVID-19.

The CDR3 region has the DNA TGCGCCAGCAGCCAAGGTCCGGGGGGCATGAACACTGAAGCTTTCTTT. Amino acids: CASSQGPGGMNTEAFF. The chain uses TRBV5-1 and TRBJ1-1; the D gene is possibly TRBD1 (6 bases). Germline V gene sequence: CDR1 SGHRS, CDR2 YFSETQ. The CDR3 runs 16 residues. V gave up 4 bases and J gave up 0 bases, with 16 bases separating them.

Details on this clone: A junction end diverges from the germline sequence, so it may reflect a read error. CDR3 DNA sequence: TGCGCCAGCGGCTCCGTCCGTAACTTC. The encoded protein is CASGSVRNF. The V call is TRBV10-2, the J call TRBJ1-2; D not certain. CDR1 and CDR2 from the germline V gene are WSHSY and SAAADI. This CDR3 region has 9 residues.

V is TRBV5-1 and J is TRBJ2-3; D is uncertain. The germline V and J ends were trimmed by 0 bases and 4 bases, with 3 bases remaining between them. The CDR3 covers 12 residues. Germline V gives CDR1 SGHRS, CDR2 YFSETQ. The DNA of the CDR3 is TGCGCCAGCAGCTTGGGAGCAGATACGCAGTATTTT. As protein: CASSLGADTQYF.

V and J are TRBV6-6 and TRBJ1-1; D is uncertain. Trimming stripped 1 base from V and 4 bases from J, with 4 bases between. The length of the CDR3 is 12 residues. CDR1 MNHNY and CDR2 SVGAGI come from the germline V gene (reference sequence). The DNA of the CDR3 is TGTGCCAGCAGTTACTTCCTCACTGAAGCTTTCTTT. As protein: CASSYFLTEAFF.

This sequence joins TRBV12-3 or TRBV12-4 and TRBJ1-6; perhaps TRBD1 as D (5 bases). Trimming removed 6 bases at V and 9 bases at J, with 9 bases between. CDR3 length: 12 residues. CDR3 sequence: CASRGTGSPLHF. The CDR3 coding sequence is TGTGCCAGCAGAGGGACTGGTTCACCCCTCCACTTT.

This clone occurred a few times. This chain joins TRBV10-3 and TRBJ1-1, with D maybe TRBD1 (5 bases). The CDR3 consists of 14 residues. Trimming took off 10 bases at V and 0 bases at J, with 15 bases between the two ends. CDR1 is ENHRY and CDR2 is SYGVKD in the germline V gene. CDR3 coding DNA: TGTGCCACTATGGGGGGAAATATGAACACTGAAGCTTTCTTT. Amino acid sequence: CATMGGNMNTEAFF.

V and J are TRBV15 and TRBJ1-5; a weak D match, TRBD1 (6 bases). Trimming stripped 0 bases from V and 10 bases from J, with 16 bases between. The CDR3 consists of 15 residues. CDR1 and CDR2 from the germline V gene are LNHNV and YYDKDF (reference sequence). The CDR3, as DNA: TGTGCCACCAGCAGAGATCGGGGGGCATTTATTCCCCAGCATTTT. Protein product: CATSRDRGAFIPQHF.

The CDR3 nucleotides read TGTGCCATCAGTGAGTCGGACAGAGAAGCTTTCTTT. Its protein is CAISESDREAFF. This chain joins TRBV10-3 and TRBJ1-1; perhaps TRBD1 as D (6 bases). V shed 0 bases and J shed 8 bases, with 7 bases lying between them. This CDR3 is 12 amino acids long. Germline lookup yields CDR1 ENHRY and CDR2 SYGVKD.

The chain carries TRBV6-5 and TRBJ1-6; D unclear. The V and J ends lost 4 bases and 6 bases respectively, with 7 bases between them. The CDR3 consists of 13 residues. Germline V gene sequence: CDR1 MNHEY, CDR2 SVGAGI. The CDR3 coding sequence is TGTGCCAGCAGTTCAACAGTTAATTCACCCCTCCACTTT. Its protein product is CASSSTVNSPLHF.

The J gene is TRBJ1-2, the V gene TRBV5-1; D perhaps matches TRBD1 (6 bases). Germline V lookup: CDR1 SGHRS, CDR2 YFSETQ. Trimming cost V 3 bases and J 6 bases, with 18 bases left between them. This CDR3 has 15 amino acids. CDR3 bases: TGCGCCAGCAGCTCCTACAGGGCGGCAAGGGATGGCTACACCTTC. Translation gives CASSSYRAARDGYTF.

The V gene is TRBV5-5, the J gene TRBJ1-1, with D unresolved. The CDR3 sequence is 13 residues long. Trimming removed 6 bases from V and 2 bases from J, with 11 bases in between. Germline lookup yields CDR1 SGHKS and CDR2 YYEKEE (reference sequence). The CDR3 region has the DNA TGTGCCAGCACACTCCTTACCAACACTGAAGCTTTCTTT. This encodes CASTLLTNTEAFF. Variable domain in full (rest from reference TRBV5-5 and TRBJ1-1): DAGVTQSPTHLIKTRGQQVTLRCSPISGHKSVSWYQQVLGQGPQFIFQYYEKEERGRGNFPDRFSARQFPNYSSELNVNALLLGDSALYLCASTLLTNTEAFFGQGTRLTVV.

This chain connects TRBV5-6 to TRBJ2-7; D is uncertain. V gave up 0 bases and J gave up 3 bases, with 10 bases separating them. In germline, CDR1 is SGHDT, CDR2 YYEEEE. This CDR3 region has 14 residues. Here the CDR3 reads CASSLAAFSYEQYF. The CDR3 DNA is TGTGCCAGCAGCTTGGCTGCTTTCAGCTACGAGCAGTACTTC.

CDR3 residues: CASSRGSDQPQHF. The CDR3, as DNA: TGTGCCAGCAGCAGGGGCTCTGATCAGCCCCAGCATTTT. The chain uses TRBV7-2 and TRBJ1-5; TRBD1 might be the D (5 bases). V was trimmed by 5 bases and J by 5 bases, leaving 10 bases between them. CDR1 and CDR2 from the germline V gene are SGHTA and FQGNSA. The CDR3 runs 13 residues.

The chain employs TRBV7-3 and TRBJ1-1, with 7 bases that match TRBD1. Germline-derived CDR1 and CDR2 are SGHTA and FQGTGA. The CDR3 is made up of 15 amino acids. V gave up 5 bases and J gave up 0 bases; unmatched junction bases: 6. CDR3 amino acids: CASSPRTGMNTEAFF. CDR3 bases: TGTGCCAGCAGCCCAAGGACAGGAATGAACACTGAAGCTTTCTTT.

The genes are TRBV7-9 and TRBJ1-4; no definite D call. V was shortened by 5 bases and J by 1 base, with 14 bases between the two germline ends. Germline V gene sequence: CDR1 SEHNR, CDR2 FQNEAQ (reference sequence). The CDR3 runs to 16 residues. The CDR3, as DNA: TGTGCCAGCAGCACGCCGGGTTTGGTAACTAATGAAAAACTGTTTTTT. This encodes CASSTPGLVTNEKLFF.